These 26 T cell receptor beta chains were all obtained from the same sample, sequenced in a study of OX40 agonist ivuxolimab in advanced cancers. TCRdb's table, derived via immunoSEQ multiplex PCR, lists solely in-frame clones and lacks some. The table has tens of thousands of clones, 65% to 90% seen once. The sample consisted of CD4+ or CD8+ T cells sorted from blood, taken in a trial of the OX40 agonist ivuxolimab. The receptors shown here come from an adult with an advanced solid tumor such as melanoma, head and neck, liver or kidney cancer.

CDR3 nucleotides: TGTGCCATCAGGACCGACAGGGCTAATTCACCCCTCCACTTT. Protein product: CAIRTDRANSPLHF. The chain employs TRBV10-3 and TRBJ1-6, with 7 bases aligning to TRBD1. The ends lost 6 bases at V and 6 bases at J; junction bases unmatched: 5. CDR3 length: 14 residues. From germline, CDR1 is ENHRY and CDR2 SYGVKD.

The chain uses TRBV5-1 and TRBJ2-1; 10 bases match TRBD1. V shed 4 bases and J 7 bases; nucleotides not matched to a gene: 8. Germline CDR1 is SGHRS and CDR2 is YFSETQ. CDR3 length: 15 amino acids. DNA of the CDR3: TGCGCCAGCAGCCCCGGACAGGGGGACCCAAATGAGCAGTTCTTC. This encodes CASSPGQGDPNEQFF.

The CDR3 here is CASIAAADSSQYF. CDR3 bases: TGTGCCAGCATAGCAGCGGCAGACAGTTCCCAGTACTTC. The rearrangement joins TRBV28 to TRBJ2-5; tentatively, D is TRBD1 or TRBD2 (5 bases each). The CDR3 runs to 13 residues. Between the trimmed V and J ends, which lost 7 bases and 9 bases, there was a span of 18 bases. Germline CDR1 reads MDHEN; CDR2 reads SYDVKM.

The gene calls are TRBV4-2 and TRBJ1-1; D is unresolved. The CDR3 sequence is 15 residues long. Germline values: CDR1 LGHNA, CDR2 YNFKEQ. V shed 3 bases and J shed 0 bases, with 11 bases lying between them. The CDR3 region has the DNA TGTGCCAGCAGCCACTCCGGGAGCATGAACACTGAAGCTTTCTTT. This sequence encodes CASSHSGSMNTEAFF.

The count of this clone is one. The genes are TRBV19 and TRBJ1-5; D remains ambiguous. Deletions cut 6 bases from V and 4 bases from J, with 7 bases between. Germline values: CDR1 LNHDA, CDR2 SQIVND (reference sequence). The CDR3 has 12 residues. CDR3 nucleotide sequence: TGTGCCAGTAGCCGACTGAATCAGCCCCAGCATTTT. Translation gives CASSRLNQPQHF.

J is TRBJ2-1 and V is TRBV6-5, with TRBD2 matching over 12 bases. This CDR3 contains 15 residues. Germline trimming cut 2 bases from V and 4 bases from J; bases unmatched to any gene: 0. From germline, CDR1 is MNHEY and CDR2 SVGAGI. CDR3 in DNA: TGTGCCAGCAGTTACACTAGCGGGGGGTACAATGAGCAGTTCTTC. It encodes CASSYTSGGYNEQFF.

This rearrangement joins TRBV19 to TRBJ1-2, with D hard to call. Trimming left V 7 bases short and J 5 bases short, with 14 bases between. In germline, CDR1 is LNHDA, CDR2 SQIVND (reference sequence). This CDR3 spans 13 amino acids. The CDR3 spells CASTFQKDYGYTF. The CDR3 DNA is TGTGCCAGTACCTTTCAGAAAGATTATGGCTACACCTTC.

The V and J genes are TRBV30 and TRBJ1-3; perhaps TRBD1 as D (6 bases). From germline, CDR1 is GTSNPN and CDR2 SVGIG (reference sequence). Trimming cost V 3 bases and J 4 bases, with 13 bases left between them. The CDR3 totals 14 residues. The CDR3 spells CAWRQTGSGNTIYF. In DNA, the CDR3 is TGTGCCTGGAGGCAAACAGGGTCGGGAAACACCATATATTTT.

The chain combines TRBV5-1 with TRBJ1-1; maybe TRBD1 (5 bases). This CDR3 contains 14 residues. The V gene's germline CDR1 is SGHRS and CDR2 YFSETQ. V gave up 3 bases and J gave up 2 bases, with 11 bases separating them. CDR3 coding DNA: TGCGCCAGCAGCTCGGGGACGGGAAACACTGAAGCTTTCTTT. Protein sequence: CASSSGTGNTEAFF.

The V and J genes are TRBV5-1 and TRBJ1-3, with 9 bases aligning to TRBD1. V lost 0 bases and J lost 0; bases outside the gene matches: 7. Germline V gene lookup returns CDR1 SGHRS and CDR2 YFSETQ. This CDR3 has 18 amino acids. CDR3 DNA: TGCGCCAGCAGCTTGGAAGGGACAGGGTTCGCCTCTGGAAACACCATATATTTT. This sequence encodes CASSLEGTGFASGNTIYF. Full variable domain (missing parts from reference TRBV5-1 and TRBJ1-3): KAGVTQTPRYLIKTRGQQVTLSCSPISGHRSVSWYQQTPGQGLQFLFEYFSETQRNKGNFPGRFSGRQFSNSRSEMNVSTLELGDSALYLCASSLEGTGFASGNTIYFGEGSWLTVV.

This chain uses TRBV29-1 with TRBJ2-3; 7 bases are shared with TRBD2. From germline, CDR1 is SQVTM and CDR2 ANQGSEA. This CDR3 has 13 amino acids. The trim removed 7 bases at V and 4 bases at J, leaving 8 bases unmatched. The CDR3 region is CSARWGGPDTQYF. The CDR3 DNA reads TGCAGCGCCAGGTGGGGGGGACCAGATACGCAGTATTTT.

This CDR3 is CASSDWGQGASYEQYF. In DNA, the CDR3 is TGTGCCAGCAGCGATTGGGGACAGGGGGCGTCCTACGAGCAGTACTTC. The chain carries TRBV7-2 and TRBJ2-7; 12 positions match TRBD1. Trimming at V came to 5 bases and at J to 1 base, leaving 6 bases not matched to a gene. There are 16 residues in the CDR3. The germline V gene has CDR1 SGHTA and CDR2 FQGNSA.

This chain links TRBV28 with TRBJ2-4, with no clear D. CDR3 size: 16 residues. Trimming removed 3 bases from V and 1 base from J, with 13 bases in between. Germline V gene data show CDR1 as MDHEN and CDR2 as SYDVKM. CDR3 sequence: CASSLTPNHAKNIQYF. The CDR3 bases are TGTGCCAGCAGTTTGACGCCGAATCATGCCAAAAACATTCAGTACTTC.

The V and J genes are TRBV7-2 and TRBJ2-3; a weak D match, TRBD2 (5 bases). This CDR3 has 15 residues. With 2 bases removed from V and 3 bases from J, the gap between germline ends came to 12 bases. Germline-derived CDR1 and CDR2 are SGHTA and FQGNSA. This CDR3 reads CASSLSRGATDTQYF. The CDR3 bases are TGTGCCAGCAGCTTATCACGGGGTGCAACAGATACGCAGTATTTT.

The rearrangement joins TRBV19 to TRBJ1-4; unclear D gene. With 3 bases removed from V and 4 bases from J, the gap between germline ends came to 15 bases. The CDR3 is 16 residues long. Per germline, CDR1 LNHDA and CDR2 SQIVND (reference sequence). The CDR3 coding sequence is TGTGCCAGTAGTATGGCTTTGATGGGCCGTAATGAAAAACTGTTTTTT. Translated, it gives CASSMALMGRNEKLFF.

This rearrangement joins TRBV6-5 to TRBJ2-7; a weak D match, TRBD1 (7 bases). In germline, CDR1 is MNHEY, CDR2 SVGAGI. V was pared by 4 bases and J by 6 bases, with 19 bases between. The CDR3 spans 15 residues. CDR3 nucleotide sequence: TGTGCCAGCAGTTCCCCCAGGGGGGTCTTTTCCGAGCAGTACTTC. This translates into CASSSPRGVFSEQYF.

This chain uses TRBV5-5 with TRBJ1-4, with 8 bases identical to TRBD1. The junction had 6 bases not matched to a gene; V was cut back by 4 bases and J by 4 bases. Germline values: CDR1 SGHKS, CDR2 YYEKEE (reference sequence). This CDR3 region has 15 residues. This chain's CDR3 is CASSTGQVDNEKLFF. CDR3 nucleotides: TGTGCCAGCAGCACGGGACAGGTTGATAATGAAAAACTGTTTTTT.

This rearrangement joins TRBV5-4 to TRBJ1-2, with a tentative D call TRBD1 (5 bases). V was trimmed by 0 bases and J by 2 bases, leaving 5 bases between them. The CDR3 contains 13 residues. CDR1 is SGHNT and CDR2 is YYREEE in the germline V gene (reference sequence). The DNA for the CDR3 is TGTGCCAGCAGCTTGGGACAGAACTATGGCTACACCTTC. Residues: CASSLGQNYGYTF.

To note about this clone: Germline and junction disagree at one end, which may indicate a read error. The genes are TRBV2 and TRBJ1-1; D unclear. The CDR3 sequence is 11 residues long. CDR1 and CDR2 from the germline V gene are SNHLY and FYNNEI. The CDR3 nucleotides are TGTGCCAGCAGTAAGAGACCGGAGGTAGGGTTT. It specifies CASSKRPEVGF. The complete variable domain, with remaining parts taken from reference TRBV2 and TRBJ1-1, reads EPEVTQTPSHQVTQMGQEVILRCVPISNHLYFYWYRQILGQKVEFLVSFYNNEISEKSEIFDDQFSVERPDGSNFTLKIRSTKLEDSAMYFCASSKRPEVGFGQGTRLTVV.

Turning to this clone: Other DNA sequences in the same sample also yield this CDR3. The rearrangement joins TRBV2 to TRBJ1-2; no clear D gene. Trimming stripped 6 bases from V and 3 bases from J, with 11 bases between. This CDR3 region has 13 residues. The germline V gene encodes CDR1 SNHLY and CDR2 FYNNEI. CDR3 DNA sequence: TGTGCCAGCAGCGAACGGCACTACTATGGCTACACCTTC. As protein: CASSERHYYGYTF.

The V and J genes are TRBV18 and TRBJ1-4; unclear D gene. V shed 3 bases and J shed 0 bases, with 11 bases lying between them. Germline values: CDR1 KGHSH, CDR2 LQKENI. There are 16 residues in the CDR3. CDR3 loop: CASSPQKGSTNEKLFF. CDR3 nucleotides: TGTGCCAGCTCACCCCAAAAAGGTTCAACTAATGAAAAACTGTTTTTT. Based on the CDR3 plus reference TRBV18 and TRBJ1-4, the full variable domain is NAGVMQNPRHLVRRRGQEARLRCSPMKGHSHVYWYRQLPEEGLKFMVYLQKENIIDESGMPKERFSAEFPKEGPSILRIQQVVRGDSAAYFCASSPQKGSTNEKLFFGSGTQLSVL.

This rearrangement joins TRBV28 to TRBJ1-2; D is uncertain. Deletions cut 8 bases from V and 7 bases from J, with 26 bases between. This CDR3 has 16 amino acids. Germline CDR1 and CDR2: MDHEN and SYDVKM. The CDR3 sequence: CASDTLVGRRTFGYTF. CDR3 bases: TGTGCCAGCGACACCCTCGTCGGACGGAGAACGTTTGGCTACACCTTC.

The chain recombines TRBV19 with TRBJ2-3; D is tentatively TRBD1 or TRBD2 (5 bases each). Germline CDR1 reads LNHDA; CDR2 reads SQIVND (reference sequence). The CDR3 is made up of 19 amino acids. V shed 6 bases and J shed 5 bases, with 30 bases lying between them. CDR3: CASSHPRLWDGGQGDTQYF. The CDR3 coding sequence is TGTGCCAGTAGCCATCCCCGACTATGGGACGGAGGCCAAGGAGATACGCAGTATTTT. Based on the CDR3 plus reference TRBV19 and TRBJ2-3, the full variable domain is DGGITQSPKYLFRKEGQNVTLSCEQNLNHDAMYWYRQDPGQGLRLIYYSQIVNDFQKGDIAEGYSVSREKKESFPLTVTSAQKNPTAFYLCASSHPRLWDGGQGDTQYFGPGTRLTVL.

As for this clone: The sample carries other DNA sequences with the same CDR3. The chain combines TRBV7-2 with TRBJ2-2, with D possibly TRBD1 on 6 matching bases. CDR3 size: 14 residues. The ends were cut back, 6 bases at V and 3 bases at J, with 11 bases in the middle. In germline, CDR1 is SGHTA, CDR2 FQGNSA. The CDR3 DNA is TGTGCCAGCAGTAGAGGACAGCACACCGGGGAGCTGTTTTTT. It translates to CASSRGQHTGELFF.

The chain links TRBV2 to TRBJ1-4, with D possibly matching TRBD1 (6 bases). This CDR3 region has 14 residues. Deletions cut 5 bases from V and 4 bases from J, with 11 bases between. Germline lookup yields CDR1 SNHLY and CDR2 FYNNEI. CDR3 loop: CASSLQGGNEKLFF. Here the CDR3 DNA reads TGTGCCAGCAGTTTACAGGGAGGTAATGAAAAACTGTTTTTT.

The CDR3 sequence: CASSLRGRSYEQYF. The CDR3 DNA sequence: TGTGCCAGCAGCTTACGGGGGCGGTCCTACGAGCAGTACTTC. The chain couples TRBV11-2 to TRBJ2-7; D is perhaps TRBD1 or TRBD2 (6 bases each). The CDR3 is 14 residues long. V was pared by 2 bases and J by 1 base, with 9 bases between. The germline V gene encodes CDR1 SGHAT and CDR2 FQNNGV.